This T cell receptor (beta chain) appears in the sequencing data of a study of T cell changes during pregnancy in multiple sclerosis. Here immunoSEQ multiplex PCR was the method, and the copy in TCRdb shows in-frame clones only, minus some. The table includes about 87,000 clones, over 85% detected once. The germline V gene has CDR1 SGHVS and CDR2 FQNEAQ. CDR3 length: 16 residues. Germline trimming cut 4 bases from V and 9 bases from J; bases unmatched to any gene: 11. This TCR derives from a female donor in good health, enrolled as a control in a pregnancy study. The V gene is TRBV7-8, the J gene TRBJ2-4; 11 positions match TRBD1. This specimen was peripheral blood, taken in the third trimester of pregnancy. The CDR3 DNA reads as TGTGCCAGCAGCTCCTCCTCCGGGACAGGGGGTGGCATTCAGTACTTC. Encoded protein: CASSSSSGTGGGIQYF.